The 22 T cell receptor beta chains below all came from one sample that was sequenced in a study of blood T cell repertoires in COVID-19. The repertoire was sequenced with immunoSEQ multiplex PCR; TCRdb's copy has only in-frame clones and lacks some. Of a few hundred thousand clones in the sample, more than 75% are singletons; the top ten hold over 2%. Sequenced input: peripheral blood. The receptors shown here come from a woman in her twenties or thirties who had recovered from COVID-19.

The rearrangement uses TRBV19 and TRBJ2-3; D not resolved. The CDR3 contains 11 residues. The germline V gene encodes CDR1 LNHDA and CDR2 SQIVND (reference sequence). The V and J ends lost 2 bases and 5 bases respectively, with 2 bases between them. Here the CDR3 reads CASSIQDTQYF. The CDR3 DNA reads TGTGCCAGTAGTATACAAGATACGCAGTATTTT.

The J gene is TRBJ2-5, the V gene TRBV13, with TRBD2 as a possible D gene (6 bases). The germline V gene has CDR1 PRHDT and CDR2 FYEKMQ (reference sequence). V lost 5 bases and J 2 bases, leaving 18 bases between the germline ends. CDR3 length: 16 amino acids. CDR3 DNA: TGTGCCAGCAGCCCCACGACTTGGACTAATCAAGAGACCCAGTACTTC. It specifies CASSPTTWTNQETQYF. Based on the CDR3 plus reference TRBV13 and TRBJ2-5, the full variable domain is AAGVIQSPRHLIKEKRETATLKCYPIPRHDTVYWYQQGPGQDPQFLISFYEKMQSDKGSIPDRFSAQQFSDYHSELNMSSLELGDSALYFCASSPTTWTNQETQYFGPGTRLLVL.

The rearrangement uses TRBV5-4 and TRBJ2-7; possible D gene TRBD1, 6 bases. The CDR3 runs 14 residues. Per the germline V gene, CDR1 is SGHNT and CDR2 is YYREEE (reference sequence). Trimming cost V 4 bases and J 9 bases, with 20 bases left between them. The DNA of the CDR3 is TGTGCCAGCAGCGCGCAGCAGGGGAATCTAGTGCAGTACTTC. It is translated as CASSAQQGNLVQYF. Looking up the rest from reference TRBV5-4 and TRBJ2-7 gives the full variable domain: ETGVTQSPTHLIKTRGQQVTLRCSSQSGHNTVSWYQQALGQGPQFIFQYYREEENGRGNFPPRFSGLQFPNYSSELNVNALELDDSALYLCASSAQQGNLVQYFGPGTRLTVT.

The chain uses TRBV5-1 and TRBJ2-3; the match to TRBD1 covers 7 bases. Germline lookup yields CDR1 SGHRS and CDR2 YFSETQ. V trimming: 5 bases; J trimming: 0 bases; junction bases outside the gene matches: 9. The CDR3 loop spans 16 amino acids. The CDR3 sequence: CASSYWTGSSTDTQYF. DNA of the CDR3: TGCGCCAGCAGTTATTGGACAGGCTCCAGCACAGATACGCAGTATTTT.

This chain joins TRBV2 and TRBJ2-3; 10 positions agree with TRBD2. CDR3 length equals 15 residues. V shed 8 bases and J 4 bases; nucleotides not matched to a gene: 9. From germline, CDR1 is SNHLY and CDR2 FYNNEI. Here the CDR3 reads CASHSSLAGADTQYF. The CDR3 nucleotides read TGTGCCAGCCACTCATCCCTAGCGGGAGCAGATACGCAGTATTTT.

The V gene is TRBV5-1, the J gene TRBJ1-5; the D is unclear. V lost 6 bases and J lost 4, with 17 bases in between. CDR1 SGHRS and CDR2 YFSETQ come from the germline V gene. This CDR3 region has 15 residues. The CDR3 is CASKMEPGSNQPQHF. CDR3 nucleotides: TGCGCCAGCAAGATGGAACCGGGTAGTAATCAGCCCCAGCATTTT.

This clone was detected a few times. Other DNA sequences in the same sample also yield this CDR3. The chain uses TRBV7-2 and TRBJ1-1; 7 bases are a match to TRBD1. This CDR3 has 13 amino acids. V shed 4 bases, J shed 2 bases, and the junction held 1 base outside the gene matches. CDR1 is SGHTA, CDR2 FQGNSA, per germline. This CDR3 reads CASSWDRNTEAFF. As DNA, the CDR3 is TGTGCCAGCAGCTGGGACAGAAACACTGAAGCTTTCTTT.

CDR3 loop: CATGIQGAYEQYF. In DNA, the CDR3 is TGTGCCACCGGAATCCAGGGGGCCTACGAGCAGTACTTC. V usage is TRBV28 and J usage is TRBJ2-7; TRBD1 matches 7 bases. The CDR3 sequence is 13 residues long. CDR1 and CDR2 (germline): MDHEN, SYDVKM. The V gene end was trimmed by 10 bases and the J gene end by 2 bases; junction bases not matched to a gene: 8.

This rearrangement joins TRBV7-6 to TRBJ2-5, with TRBD2 identical over 8 bases. The V segment lost 4 bases and the J segment 0 bases; nucleotides outside the gene matches: 7. CDR1 is SGHVS, CDR2 FNYEAQ, per germline. The CDR3 is 16 residues long. CDR3 loop: CASSYLGGGYQETQYF. The CDR3 DNA reads as TGTGCCAGCAGCTACCTCGGCGGGGGGTACCAAGAGACCCAGTACTTC.

The chain couples TRBV7-9 to TRBJ2-7, with D maybe TRBD1 (5 bases). The CDR3 has 13 amino acids. With 7 bases removed from V and 0 bases from J, the gap between germline ends came to 10 bases. CDR1 and CDR2 from the germline V gene are SEHNR and FQNEAQ (reference sequence). The CDR3 bases are TGTGCCAGCACACTACAGGACTCCTACGAGCAGTACTTC. It yields the protein CASTLQDSYEQYF.

The gene calls are TRBV7-2 and TRBJ2-1; D possibly corresponds to TRBD2 (6 bases). This CDR3 spans 13 amino acids. Trimming shortened V by 6 bases and J by 0 bases, and 6 bases separated the two germline ends. Germline V lookup: CDR1 SGHTA, CDR2 FQGNSA. CDR3 sequence: CASRTSSYNEQFF. CDR3 DNA sequence: TGTGCCAGCAGGACTAGCTCCTACAATGAGCAGTTCTTC.

This clone has only a few counts. The V call is TRBV18, the J call TRBJ1-1; perhaps TRBD1 as D (6 bases). This CDR3 has 14 amino acids. Trimming left V 4 bases short and J 5 bases short, with 14 bases between. Per the germline V gene, CDR1 is KGHSH and CDR2 is LQKENI. CDR3 nucleotide sequence: TGTGCCAGCTCACAAGAGACAGGCGAAACTGAAGCTTTCTTT. Its translation: CASSQETGETEAFF.

This clone appeared once. This sequence joins TRBV4-1 and TRBJ2-5, with no clear D. The CDR3 has 15 amino acids. CDR1 MGHRA and CDR2 YSYEKL come from the germline V gene. Trimming pared 2 bases from V and 7 bases from J, leaving 17 bases between. The CDR3 loop reads CASSQFPRDPPTQYF. CDR3 DNA: TGCGCCAGCAGCCAATTCCCCCGAGATCCTCCGACCCAGTACTTC.

The V gene is TRBV29-1, the J gene TRBJ1-1, with D maybe TRBD1 (5 bases). Germline loops: CDR1 SQVTM, CDR2 ANQGSEA. The CDR3 has 12 amino acids. Trimming shortened V by 6 bases and J by 1 base, and 9 bases separated the two germline ends. Written as DNA, the CDR3 is TGCAGCGTCAACACAGGGAACACTGAAGCTTTCTTT. Translated, it gives CSVNTGNTEAFF.

V is TRBV28 and J is TRBJ2-3; D perhaps matches TRBD2 (6 bases). Looked up from germline, CDR1 is MDHEN and CDR2 is SYDVKM. V shed 4 bases and J shed 4 bases, with 18 bases lying between them. The CDR3 contains 16 residues. Here the CDR3 reads CASSSFRDLRADTQYF. The CDR3 DNA reads TGTGCCAGCAGTTCTTTCCGGGACTTAAGAGCAGATACGCAGTATTTT.

The genes are TRBV18 and TRBJ2-7, with TRBD2 matching 9 bases. V lost 3 bases to trimming and J lost 5 bases; unmatched junction nucleotides: 8. Germline V gene data show CDR1 as KGHSH and CDR2 as LQKENI. The CDR3 is made up of 15 amino acids. The DNA of the CDR3 is TGTGCCAGCTCACCTGTAGCGGGAGAAGCCGACGAGCAGTACTTC. This encodes CASSPVAGEADEQYF.

The gene calls are TRBV27 and TRBJ1-2; D may be TRBD1 (6 bases). V lost 5 bases and J 4 bases, leaving 11 bases between the germline ends. CDR3 length equals 13 residues. Looked up from germline, CDR1 is MNHEY and CDR2 is SMNVEV (reference sequence). This chain's CDR3 is CASSIGQSYGYTF. The CDR3 DNA sequence: TGTGCCAGCAGTATAGGACAGAGCTATGGCTACACCTTC.

The chain links TRBV5-6 to TRBJ2-5; D is possibly TRBD2 (5 bases). The CDR3 runs 13 residues. The V gene lost 4 bases and the J gene lost 5 bases, with 12 bases spanning the gap. CDR1 and CDR2 (germline): SGHDT, YYEEEE. CDR3 loop: CASSPYRGETQYF. DNA of the CDR3: TGTGCCAGCAGCCCTTACCGAGGGGAGACCCAGTACTTC. Full variable domain (missing parts from reference TRBV5-6 and TRBJ2-5): DAGVTQSPTHLIKTRGQQVTLRCSPKSGHDTVSWYQQALGQGPQFIFQYYEEEERQRGNFPDRFSGHQFPNYSSELNVNALLLGDSALYLCASSPYRGETQYFGPGTRLLVL.

This clone was detected only a few times. This chain links TRBV4-1 with TRBJ1-5; 7 bases agree with TRBD1. CDR3 length: 17 amino acids. Germline V CDR1 and CDR2: MGHRA, YSYEKL. Losses at the gene ends were 5 bases for V and 3 bases for J; bases not matched to a gene: 13. The CDR3 coding sequence is TGCGCCAGCAGCGGAGGGGGCAGAGGAGCGTTCAATCAGCCCCAGCATTTT. It translates to CASSGGGRGAFNQPQHF.

This chain uses TRBV4-2 with TRBJ2-2; TRBD2 is a possible D gene (5 bases). Trimming left V 1 base short and J 0 bases short, with 12 bases between. Germline CDR1 and CDR2: LGHNA and YNFKEQ. The CDR3 loop spans 17 amino acids. The CDR3 spells CASSQASQAANTGELFF. Here the CDR3 DNA reads TGTGCCAGCAGCCAAGCTAGCCAAGCCGCGAACACCGGGGAGCTGTTTTTT.

This clone was detected many times. This rearrangement joins TRBV3-1 (or the pseudogene TRBV3-2) to TRBJ1-3, with a possible D match to TRBD1 (6 bases). From germline, CDR1 is LGHDT and CDR2 YNNKEL (reference sequence). CDR3 length: 13 residues. Trimming took 5 bases from V and 3 from J, leaving 8 bases between them. The CDR3, as DNA: TGTGCCAGCAGCGGGGACATTGGAAACACCATATATTTT. This encodes CASSGDIGNTIYF.

Only a few counts were recorded for this clone. The genes are TRBV2 and TRBJ1-3; the D gene is possibly TRBD1 (5 bases). V lost 4 bases to trimming and J lost 2 bases, with 15 bases between them. The CDR3 extends over 16 amino acids. Germline CDR1 reads SNHLY; CDR2 reads FYNNEI. CDR3 nucleotides: TGTGCCAGCAGTGGGCAGGGCTGGCAAGCTGGAAACACCATATATTTT. This sequence encodes CASSGQGWQAGNTIYF.